The 10 T cell receptor beta chains below were found in one sample sequenced in a study of post-analysis software for immune sequencing data. General study findings and limits: Patients showed TRBV5-6, TRBV5-1 and TRBV20-1 among roughly five TRBV segments more frequent than in controls.

What these receptors recognize is not known. TCR beta cDNA libraries included unique molecular identifiers. TCRdb re-derived calls from the PCR reads in MiXCR, one entry per CDR3 protein. The data hold fewer than 700,000 distinct CDR3 sequences, with roughly two fifths observed a single time. Source material: blood. The receptors were gathered from a girl aged 10-17 years with multiple sclerosis.

This clonotype was detected a few times. The chain carries TRBV29-1 and TRBJ2-7; D gene unclear. CDR1 is SQVTM and CDR2 is ANQGSEA in the germline V gene. V shed 4 bases and J shed 2 bases, with 9 bases lying between them. The CDR3 is 12 residues long. The CDR3 DNA reads as TGCAGCGTTGGGGCCGTTCCCTACGAGCAGTACTTC. As protein: CSVGAVPYEQYF.

This clonotype has just a few counts. This chain links TRBV5-1 with TRBJ2-7; a weak D match, TRBD2 (6 bases). CDR1 SGHRS and CDR2 YFSETQ come from the germline V gene. V lost 4 bases and J lost 2, with 16 bases in between. This CDR3 is built from 15 residues. CDR3 region: CASSAFYGGTYEQYF. The CDR3 DNA follows: TGCGCCAGCAGCGCCTTTTACGGGGGAACCTACGAGCAGTACTTC.

This clonotype occurred a few times. The V gene is TRBV20-1, the J gene TRBJ2-1; D is unclear. The CDR3 covers 16 residues. Trimming removed 0 bases at V and 8 bases at J, with 20 bases between. The germline CDR1 and CDR2 sequences are DFQATT and SNEGSKA (reference sequence). The CDR3 here is CSARDWRHSPQYEQFF. DNA of the CDR3: TGCAGTGCTAGAGATTGGCGACATTCCCCACAATATGAGCAGTTCTTC.

V usage is TRBV7-8 and J usage is TRBJ1-2; 7 nucleotides agree with TRBD1. V trimming: 3 bases; J trimming: 4 bases; junction bases outside the gene matches: 8. This CDR3 contains 15 residues. Germline loops: CDR1 SGHVS, CDR2 FQNEAQ. CDR3 region: CASSFSNRGGYGYTF. CDR3 bases: TGTGCCAGCAGCTTTTCTAACAGGGGAGGCTATGGCTACACCTTC.

V and J are TRBV5-1 and TRBJ1-6; 7 bases are shared with TRBD1. CDR1 is SGHRS and CDR2 is YFSETQ in the germline V gene. This CDR3 has 16 amino acids. V shed 0 bases and J 5 bases; nucleotides not matched to a gene: 5. Written as DNA, the CDR3 is TGCGCCAGCAGCTTGGGGACCGGGACAGATAATTCACCCCTCCACTTT. Translation gives CASSLGTGTDNSPLHF.

This clonotype came up a few times. V is TRBV20-1 and J is TRBJ2-7; perhaps TRBD2 as D (6 bases). The germline V and J ends were trimmed by 0 bases and 0 bases, with 15 bases remaining between them. From germline, CDR1 is DFQATT and CDR2 SNEGSKA (reference sequence). The CDR3 extends over 16 amino acids. CDR3 protein: CSARDGASAPSYEQYF. Here the CDR3 DNA reads TGCAGTGCTAGAGATGGGGCTAGCGCCCCCTCCTACGAGCAGTACTTC.

This clonotype has only a few counts. J is TRBJ2-1 and V is TRBV6-1; the match to TRBD2 covers 13 bases. CDR1 is MNHNS, CDR2 SASEGT, per germline. The CDR3 runs to 13 residues. After removal of 10 bases from V and 8 bases from J, the junction contained 5 bases not matched to a gene. CDR3 in DNA: TGTGCCATACGGACTAGCGGGAGCGATGAGCAGTTCTTC. Residues: CAIRTSGSDEQFF.

The CDR3 nucleotides are TGTGCCAGCAGTCTAACATGGACTAGCGGGAGGGAGACCCAGTACTTC. Protein product: CASSLTWTSGRETQYF. This chain uses TRBV6-2 or TRBV6-3 with TRBJ2-7, with 14 bases identical to TRBD2. The J call may be incorrect, as the DNA end agrees better with TRBJ2-5. The CDR3 consists of 16 residues. CDR1 is MNHEY, CDR2 SVGEGT, per germline.

This chain joins TRBV20-1 and TRBJ2-7; 7 nucleotides agree with TRBD2. Losses at the gene ends were 3 bases for V and 2 bases for J; bases not matched to a gene: 7. The CDR3 runs to 14 residues. Germline CDR1 and CDR2: DFQATT and SNEGSKA (reference sequence). This chain's CDR3 is CSARLAGETYEQYF. The DNA for the CDR3 is TGCAGTGCTAGGTTGGCGGGAGAGACCTACGAGCAGTACTTC.

This clonotype was seen a handful of times. The rearrangement uses TRBV7-6 and TRBJ2-7, with 9 bases identical to TRBD1. CDR3 length equals 15 residues. Trimming at V came to 1 base and at J to 2 bases, leaving 3 bases not matched to a gene. Germline-derived CDR1 and CDR2 are SGHVS and FNYEAQ. The CDR3 nucleotides are TGTGCCAGCAGCTTAGATTGGACAGGGGCCTACGAGCAGTACTTC. As protein: CASSLDWTGAYEQYF.